This T cell receptor beta chain was sequenced in a study of spatial heterogeneity in lung cancer. In the study overall: Matched bulk RNA-seq yielded a T cell transcriptional module score. Counts of TCR transcripts in tumor regions correlated strongly with that score. Study outcomes and limitations: In tumors, expanded intratumoral alpha and beta TCR counts tracked mutation counts.

Every TCR cDNA molecule carried a tag that served as a unique molecular identifier. MiXCR was run by TCRdb on the 5' RACE reads, yielding one entry per CDR3 protein. The table lists about 7,000 distinct CDR3 sequences, more than 3% of them singletons. The time point: sample taken at primary tumor resection. CDR1 KGHDR and CDR2 SFDVKD come from the germline V gene. V was pared by 9 bases and J by 1 base, with 17 bases between. The CDR3 consists of 15 residues. The sample holds many counts of this clonotype. Its target is unknown. The receptor's source is a male donor with early-stage non-small cell lung cancer. The sample here was lung tumor tissue, taken at surgery. J is TRBJ2-5 and V is TRBV24-1; D remains ambiguous. The CDR3 loop reads CATSDGGVAQETQYF. The CDR3 bases are TGTGCCACCTCGGATGGTGGGGTAGCCCAAGAGACCCAGTACTTC.